This T cell receptor beta chain was recovered during a study of T-cell memory formation after mild COVID-19. About the study: TCR clusters were mostly confined to one donor each. Notes on the study in general: Clones that shrank (day 15 to 85) were balanced CD4/CD8, whereas later expanders leaned CD4+.

V gave up 6 bases and J gave up 3 bases; unmatched junction bases: 14. CDR3 length: 17 residues. Germline CDR1 DFQATT, CDR2 SNEGSKA (reference sequence). Using its own MiXCR run on the 5' RACE reads, TCRdb lists one record per CDR3 protein. The sample has roughly 620,000 distinct CDR3 sequences, approximately 18% seen once. This clonotype appeared a few times. Its matching antigen is unknown. The sequence was collected from an adult woman who had mild COVID-19 (a few samples of this study predate the infection). Cell type and time point are not known. Source material: PBMCs or a T cell subset sorted from them (not recorded which). This chain uses TRBV20-1 with TRBJ2-3; TRBD2 aligns across 11 bases. CDR3: CSATGKTSGGRTDTQYF. CDR3 sequence (DNA): TGCAGTGCCACGGGGAAAACTAGCGGGGGCCGGACAGATACGCAGTATTTT.